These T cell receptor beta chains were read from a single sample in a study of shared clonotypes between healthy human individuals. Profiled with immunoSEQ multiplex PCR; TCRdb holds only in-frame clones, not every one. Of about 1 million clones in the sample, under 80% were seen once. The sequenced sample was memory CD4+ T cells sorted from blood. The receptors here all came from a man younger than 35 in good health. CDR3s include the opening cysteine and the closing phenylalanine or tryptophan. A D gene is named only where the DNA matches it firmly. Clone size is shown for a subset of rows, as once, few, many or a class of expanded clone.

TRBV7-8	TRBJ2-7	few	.	TGTGCCAGCAGTTTAACGACCTTCTCCTACGAGCAGTACTTC	CASSLTTFSYEQYF
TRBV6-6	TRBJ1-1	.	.	TGTGCCACCATGATCCAGGGGCTCTTGAACACTGAAGCTTTCTTT	CATMIQGLLNTEAFF
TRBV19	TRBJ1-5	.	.	TGTGCCAGTAGTGTCACTGGTAGTGGACAGCCCCAGCATTTT	CASSVTGSGQPQHF
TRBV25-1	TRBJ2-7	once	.	TGTGCCAGCAGTGAATTGGGCGGCCCCGAGCAGTACTTC	CASSELGGPEQYF
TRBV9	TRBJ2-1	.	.	TGTGCCAGCAGCGTAGGTTTCAATGAGCAGTTCTTC	CASSVGFNEQFF
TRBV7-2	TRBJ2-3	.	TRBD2	TGTGCCAGCTCTCTCAGCGGGAGCGCCCTAGGCACAGATACGCAGTATTTT	CASSLSGSALGTDTQYF
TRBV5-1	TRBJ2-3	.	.	TGCGCCAGCAGCTTGGAGGCCAGGAGCACAGATACGCAGTATTTT	CASSLEARSTDTQYF
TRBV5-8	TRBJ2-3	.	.	TGTGCCAGCAGCACGAGAACACTTGCTAGCACAGATACGCAGTATTTT	CASSTRTLASTDTQYF
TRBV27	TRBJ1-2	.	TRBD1	TGTGCCAGCAGTCCCTCCACGGGACAGGGGGCTATTGGCTACACCTTC	CASSPSTGQGAIGYTF
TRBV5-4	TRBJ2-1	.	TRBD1	TGTGCCAGCAGCTCCCCGGGACAGGGGTACAATGAGCAGTTCTTC	CASSSPGQGYNEQFF
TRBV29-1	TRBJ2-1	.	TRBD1	TGCAGCGCCGGAAGAGGGGGCCACTCCTACAATGAGCAGTTCTTC	CSAGRGGHSYNEQFF
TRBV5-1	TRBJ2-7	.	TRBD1	TGCGCCAGCAGCTTTGGACAGGAGAACGAGCAGTACTTC	CASSFGQENEQYF
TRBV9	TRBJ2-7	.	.	TGTGCCAGCAGCCGAGCTGCAGCCTCCTACGAGCAGTACTTC	CASSRAAASYEQYF
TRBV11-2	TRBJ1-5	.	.	TGTGCCAGCAGCTTAGTTAACGCGCACAGACCCCATCAGCCCCAGCATTTT	CASSLVNAHRPHQPQHF
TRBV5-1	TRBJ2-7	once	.	TGCGCCAGCAGCCACGGGACACAAGCGGTTTCCGAGCAGTACTTC	CASSHGTQAVSEQYF
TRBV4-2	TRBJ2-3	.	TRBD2	TGTGCCAGCAGCCAAGTACTAGCGAGGGAGGCGGATACGCAGTATTTT	CASSQVLAREADTQYF